This T cell receptor beta chain is from a study of blood T cell repertoires in COVID-19. Study-wide background: T cells, B-cell-depleted T cells, or PBMCs supplied cDNA or gDNA.

V was pared by 4 bases and J by 0 bases, with 5 bases of the junction left unmatched. Germline CDR1 reads KGHSH; CDR2 reads LQKENI. The CDR3 covers 16 residues. Original data processing: Estimation of nucleated cell counts relied on the amplification of reference gene primers. Method: immunoSEQ multiplex PCR; TCRdb's copy keeps in-frame clones and lacks some. V, J and clone size are taken as reported in that table, and D and trimming were inferred from the DNA itself. The sample holds around 100,000 clones; about 85% are singletons and the top ten take approximately 1.3%. The source of this sequence is a man between 35 and 55 years old with acute or convalescent COVID-19. The rearrangement links TRBV18 to TRBJ2-2; 7 bases are a match to TRBD1. The sample was peripheral blood. The CDR3 DNA reads TGTGCCAGCTCACGACAGGGTAGCCCGAACACCGGGGAGCTGTTTTTT. Its translation is CASSRQGSPNTGELFF.